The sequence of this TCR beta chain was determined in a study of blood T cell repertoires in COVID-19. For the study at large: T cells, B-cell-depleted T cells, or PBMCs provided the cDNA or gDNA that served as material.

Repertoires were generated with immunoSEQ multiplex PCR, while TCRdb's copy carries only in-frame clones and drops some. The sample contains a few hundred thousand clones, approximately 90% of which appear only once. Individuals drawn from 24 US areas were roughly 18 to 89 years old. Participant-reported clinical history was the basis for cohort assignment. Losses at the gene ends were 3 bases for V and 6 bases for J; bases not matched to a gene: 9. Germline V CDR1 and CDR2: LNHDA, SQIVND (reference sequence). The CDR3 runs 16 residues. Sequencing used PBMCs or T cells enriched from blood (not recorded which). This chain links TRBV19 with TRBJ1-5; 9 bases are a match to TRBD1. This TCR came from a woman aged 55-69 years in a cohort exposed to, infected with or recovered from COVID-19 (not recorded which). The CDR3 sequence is CASSIGLQGASQPQHF. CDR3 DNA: TGTGCCAGTAGTATTGGACTACAGGGGGCAAGTCAGCCCCAGCATTTT.